One T cell receptor (beta chain) is described in this entry. Its target is not known. The record originates from a study of identical twins. Overall study findings and caveats: Abundant beta clonotypes from cord blood bore fewer insertions; memory repertoires lacked this pattern. Among monozygotic twins, out-of-frame TCR alpha sharing exceeded what models predicted.

All donors were healthy Caucasians. V gave up 5 bases and J gave up 9 bases, with 11 bases separating them. This CDR3 is 12 amino acids long. Template switching added a universal primer site; cDNA carried unique molecular identifiers. TCRdb recomputed calls from the 5' RACE reads with MiXCR, one row per CDR3 protein. This table holds about 1.7 million distinct CDR3 sequences, roughly 35% found once. V and J are TRBV12-3 or TRBV12-4 and TRBJ2-1; D unresolved. The clonotype originates from a newborn girl in good health. Sequenced material: cord blood. CDR3 bases: TGTGCCAGCAGTGCGGTCGTCGGTGAGCAGTTCTTC. Protein: CASSAVVGEQFF.